Following are 2 T cell receptor beta chains from one sample sequenced in a study of T cells in women clearing cervical HPV infection. Sequencing was performed with immunoSEQ multiplex PCR; in TCRdb, only in-frame clones are kept and a portion is missing. This sample lists 21,000 or so clones; its ten largest clones have about 24%. Sequencing used blood buffy coat. These receptors were obtained from a woman between 18 and 75 years old with a cervical HPV16 infection that either progressed to CIN3+ or cleared (not recorded which).

A note on this clone: The read terminates 3 residues ahead of where the CDR3 ends, so the germline J gene completes it. The rearrangement uses TRBV19 and TRBJ1-1; D might be TRBD1 (5 bases). The V end lost 4 bases, the J end lost 2 bases, and 8 bases lay between the germline ends. This CDR3 is 13 amino acids long. The germline gives CDR1 LNHDA, CDR2 SQIVND (reference sequence). Partial CDR3 DNA: TGTGCCAGTAGTACCGGGGGAAACACTGAA. It codes for CASSTGGNTE. The whole CDR3 is CASSTGGNTEAFF.

Note on this clone: The read is 3 residues too short to cover the CDR3 end, so that end is filled in from the germline J gene. The chain is built from TRBV19 and TRBJ2-7; 8 bases agree with TRBD1. CDR1 and CDR2 from the germline V gene are LNHDA and SQIVND (reference sequence). Trimming removed 2 bases from V and 3 bases from J; junction bases left unmatched: 3. The CDR3 runs 14 residues. The sequenced part of the CDR3 DNA is TGTGCCAGTAGTATACAGGGGGCCGGCTACGAG. Protein: CASSIQGAGYE. Given in full, the CDR3 is CASSIQGAGYEQYF.